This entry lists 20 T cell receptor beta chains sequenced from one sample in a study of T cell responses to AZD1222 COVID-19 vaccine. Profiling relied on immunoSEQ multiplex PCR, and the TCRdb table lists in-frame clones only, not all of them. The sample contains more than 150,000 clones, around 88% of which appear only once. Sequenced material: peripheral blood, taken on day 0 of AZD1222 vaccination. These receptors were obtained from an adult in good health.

The CDR3 here is CASTKGSGTPLHF. As DNA, the CDR3 is TGTGCCAGCACCAAAGGGAGTGGAACACCCCTCCACTTT. The chain combines TRBV25-1 with TRBJ1-6; no clear D. The germline V gene encodes CDR1 MGHDK and CDR2 SYGVNS. This CDR3 is built from 13 residues. V dropped 7 bases and J dropped 11 bases, with 15 bases sitting between them.

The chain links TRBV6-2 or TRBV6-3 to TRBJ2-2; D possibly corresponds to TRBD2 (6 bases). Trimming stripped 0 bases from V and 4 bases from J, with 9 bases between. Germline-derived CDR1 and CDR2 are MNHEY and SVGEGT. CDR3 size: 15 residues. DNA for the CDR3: TGTGCCAGCAGTTACTCGGCGGGATCCACCGGGGAGCTGTTTTTT. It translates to CASSYSAGSTGELFF.

CDR3 amino acids: CASSPPGGVGDTQYF. Here the CDR3 DNA reads TGTGCCAGCAGTCCCCCTGGGGGGGTCGGGGATACGCAGTATTTT. J is TRBJ2-3 and V is TRBV7-9, with 7 bases aligning to TRBD2. V trimming: 6 bases; J trimming: 6 bases; junction bases outside the gene matches: 12. The length of the CDR3 is 15 residues. Germline loops: CDR1 SEHNR, CDR2 FQNEAQ (reference sequence).

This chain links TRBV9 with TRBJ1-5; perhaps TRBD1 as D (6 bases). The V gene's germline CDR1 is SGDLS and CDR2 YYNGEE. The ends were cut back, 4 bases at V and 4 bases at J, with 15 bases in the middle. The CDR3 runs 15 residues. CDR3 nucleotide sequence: TGTGCCAGCAGCCCGTCCGGGACACTTAATCAGCCCCAGCATTTT. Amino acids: CASSPSGTLNQPQHF. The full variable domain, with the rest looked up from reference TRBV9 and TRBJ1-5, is DSGVTQTPKHLITATGQRVTLRCSPRSGDLSVYWYQQSLDQGLQFLIQYYNGEERAKGNILERFSAQQFPDLHSELNLSSLELGDSALYFCASSPSGTLNQPQHFGDGTRLSIL.

DNA for the CDR3: TGTGCCAGCAGCCGGGACATAACTACCTCTGGAAACACCATATATTTT. Amino acids: CASSRDITTSGNTIYF. The rearrangement joins TRBV3-1 (or the pseudogene TRBV3-2) to TRBJ1-3; D possibly corresponds to TRBD1 (6 bases). This CDR3 is built from 16 residues. The germline V gene has CDR1 LGHDT and CDR2 YNNKEL (reference sequence). V was cut by 4 bases and J by 0 bases, with 13 bases left in between.

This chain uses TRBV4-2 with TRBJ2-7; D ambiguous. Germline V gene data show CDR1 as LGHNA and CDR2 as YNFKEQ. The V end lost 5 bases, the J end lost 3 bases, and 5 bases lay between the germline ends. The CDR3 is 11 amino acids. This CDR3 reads CASSSGYEQYF. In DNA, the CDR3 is TGTGCCAGCAGCTCAGGCTACGAGCAGTACTTC.

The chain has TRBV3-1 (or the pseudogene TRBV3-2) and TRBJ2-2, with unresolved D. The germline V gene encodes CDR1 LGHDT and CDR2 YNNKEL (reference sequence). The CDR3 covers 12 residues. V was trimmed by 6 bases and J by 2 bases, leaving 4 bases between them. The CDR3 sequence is CASRSNTGELFF. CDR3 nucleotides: TGTGCCAGCAGATCCAACACCGGGGAGCTGTTTTTT.

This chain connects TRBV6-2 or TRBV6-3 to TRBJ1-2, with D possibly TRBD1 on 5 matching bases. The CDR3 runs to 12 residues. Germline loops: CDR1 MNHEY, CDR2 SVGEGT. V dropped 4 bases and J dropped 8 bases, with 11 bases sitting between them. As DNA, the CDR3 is TGTGCCAGCAGTTCGGGACCATACGGCTACACCTTC. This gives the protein CASSSGPYGYTF.

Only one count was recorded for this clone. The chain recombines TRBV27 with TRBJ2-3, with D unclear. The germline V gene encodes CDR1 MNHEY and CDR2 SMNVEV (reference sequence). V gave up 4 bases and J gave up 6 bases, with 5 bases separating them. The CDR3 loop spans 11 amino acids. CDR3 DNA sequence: TGTGCCAGCAGTTCGACGGATACGCAGTATTTT. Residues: CASSSTDTQYF.

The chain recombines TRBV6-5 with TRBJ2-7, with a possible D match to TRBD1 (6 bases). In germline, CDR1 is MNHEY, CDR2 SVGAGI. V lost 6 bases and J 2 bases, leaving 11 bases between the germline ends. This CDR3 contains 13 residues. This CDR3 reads CASSFGQTYEQYF. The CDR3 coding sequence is TGTGCCAGCAGCTTCGGACAGACCTACGAGCAGTACTTC.

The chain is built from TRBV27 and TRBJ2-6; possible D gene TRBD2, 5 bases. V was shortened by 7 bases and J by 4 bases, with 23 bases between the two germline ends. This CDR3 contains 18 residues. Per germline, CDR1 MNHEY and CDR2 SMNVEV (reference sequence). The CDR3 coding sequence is TGTGCCAGCACCCCTCGAGGGAATAGAGCTGTCGGGGCCAACGTCCTGACTTTC. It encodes CASTPRGNRAVGANVLTF.

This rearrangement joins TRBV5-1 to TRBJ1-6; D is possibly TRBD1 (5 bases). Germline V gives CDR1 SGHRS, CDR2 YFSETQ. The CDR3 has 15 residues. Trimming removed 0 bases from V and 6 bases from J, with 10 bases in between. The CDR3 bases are TGCGCCAGCAGCTTGGACCGACAGCCTAATTCACCCCTCCACTTT. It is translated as CASSLDRQPNSPLHF.

The CDR3 DNA is TGTGCCAGCAGCTCCTTATCGGGACGCTCGAACACCGGGGAGCTGTTTTTT. Translated, it gives CASSSLSGRSNTGELFF. The chain links TRBV7-9 to TRBJ2-2; D assignment may be TRBD1 or TRBD2 (5 bases each). Germline values: CDR1 SEHNR, CDR2 FQNEAQ (reference sequence). Trimming left V 4 bases short and J 0 bases short, with 15 bases between. The CDR3 is 17 amino acids.

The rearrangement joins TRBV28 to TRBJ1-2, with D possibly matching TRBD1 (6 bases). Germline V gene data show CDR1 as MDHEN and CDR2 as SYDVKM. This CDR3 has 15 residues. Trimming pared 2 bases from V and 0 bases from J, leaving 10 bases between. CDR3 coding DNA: TGTGCCAGCAGTTTAGAGGACAGTCCTAACTATGGCTACACCTTC. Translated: CASSLEDSPNYGYTF.

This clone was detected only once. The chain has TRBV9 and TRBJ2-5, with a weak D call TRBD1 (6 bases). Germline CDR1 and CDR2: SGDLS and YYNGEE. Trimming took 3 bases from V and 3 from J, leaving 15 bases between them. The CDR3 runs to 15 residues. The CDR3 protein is CASSGSGTSKETQYF. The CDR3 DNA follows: TGTGCCAGCAGCGGTTCCGGGACAAGCAAAGAGACCCAGTACTTC.

CDR3 in DNA: TGTGCCAGTAGTACCCCCCGTGGCAGTATTAATGAAAAACTGTTTTTT. Its protein is CASSTPRGSINEKLFF. The chain employs TRBV19 and TRBJ1-4, with D uncertain. The CDR3 is 16 residues long. Germline V lookup: CDR1 LNHDA, CDR2 SQIVND (reference sequence). V was pared by 4 bases and J by 4 bases, with 16 bases between. Based on the CDR3 plus reference TRBV19 and TRBJ1-4, the full variable domain is DGGITQSPKYLFRKEGQNVTLSCEQNLNHDAMYWYRQDPGQGLRLIYYSQIVNDFQKGDIAEGYSVSREKKESFPLTVTSAQKNPTAFYLCASSTPRGSINEKLFFGSGTQLSVL.

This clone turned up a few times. CDR3 bases: TGTGCTAGTGGTCTGGGACTAGCGGGAGTAACTACCGGGGAGCTGTTTTTT. Translating it yields CASGLGLAGVTTGELFF. The gene calls are TRBV12-5 and TRBJ2-2, with 14 bases matching TRBD2. Germline values: CDR1 LGHNT, CDR2 FRNRAP. With V trimmed by 5 bases and J by 5 bases, 7 bases remained unmatched. This CDR3 is 17 amino acids long.

CDR3 region: CASSSGLPNTGELFF. The CDR3, as DNA: TGTGCCAGCAGTTCGGGACTACCAAACACCGGGGAGCTGTTTTTT. The V and J genes are TRBV5-4 and TRBJ2-2; 7 nucleotides agree with TRBD2. This CDR3 is built from 15 residues. The germline V gene encodes CDR1 SGHNT and CDR2 YYREEE (reference sequence). Trimming removed 5 bases from V and 2 bases from J; junction bases left unmatched: 6.

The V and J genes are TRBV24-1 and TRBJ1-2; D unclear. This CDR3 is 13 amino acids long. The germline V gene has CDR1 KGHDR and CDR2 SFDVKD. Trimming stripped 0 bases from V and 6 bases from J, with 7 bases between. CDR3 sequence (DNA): TGTGCCACCAGTGATTTGAGGACCAATGGCTACACCTTC. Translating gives CATSDLRTNGYTF.

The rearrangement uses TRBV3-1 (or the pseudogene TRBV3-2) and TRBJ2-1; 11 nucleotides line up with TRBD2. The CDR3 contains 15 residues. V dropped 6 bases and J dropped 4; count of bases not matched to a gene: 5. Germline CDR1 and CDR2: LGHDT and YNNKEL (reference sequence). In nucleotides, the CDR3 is TGTGCCAGCAGTTCCGGGACTAGCGGTTACAATGAGCAGTTCTTC. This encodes CASSSGTSGYNEQFF.